The T cell receptor beta chain under discussion was sequenced for a study of blood T cell repertoires in COVID-19. The overall study: The United States, Italy and Spain provided the acute and convalescent COVID-19 samples. Sources were T cells, B-cell-depleted T cells, or PBMCs; the material itself was cDNA or gDNA.

Trimming stripped 0 bases from V and 4 bases from J, with 7 bases between. Germline V CDR1 and CDR2: SGHNT, YYREEE (reference sequence). The CDR3 has 13 residues. In Seattle, patients joined the study during active infection and were tracked longitudinally. Original analysis: It was from reference gene primer amplification that nucleated cell counts were estimated. The assay was immunoSEQ multiplex PCR, and TCRdb's table has in-frame clones only and misses some. That table is the source of V, J and clone size, and D and trimming were worked out from the DNA. The sample records roughly 130,000 clones, roughly 84% being singletons.

The sample comprised peripheral blood. The origin of this receptor is a man aged 25 to 40 with COVID-19, enrolled during active disease. The chain carries TRBV5-4 and TRBJ2-5, with D unresolved. CDR3 in amino acids: CASSLDGSETQYF. CDR3 sequence (DNA): TGTGCCAGCAGCTTGGACGGGTCAGAGACCCAGTACTTC.